Each of the 24 T cell receptor beta chains below was sequenced from the same sample in a study of T-cell memory formation after mild COVID-19 listed by TCRdb under 2021. Libraries came from 5' RACE. Sequenced on an Illumina NovaSeq 6000. In TCRdb, the public reads were trimmed at Q25 with fastp and aligned with MiXCR, with productive beta chains retained. Rows matching on CDR3 protein sequence are summarized as one entry with the most common DNA and genes. The sample yields around 310,000 distinct CDR3 sequences; over 11% were counted once. The ten top clones hold roughly a fifth of the sample. The sample taken for sequencing was PBMCs or a T cell subset sorted from them (not recorded which). The source is a man in his late teens or twenties who had mild COVID-19 (a few samples of this study predate the infection). The sample titles of this study are shuffled in the database, so cell type and time point are left out; the donor was told from shared clones.

The rearrangement joins TRBV4-1 to TRBJ1-5; weak D call: TRBD1 (6 bases). Trimming took 0 bases from V and 4 from J, leaving 13 bases between them. Germline lookup yields CDR1 MGHRA and CDR2 YSYEKL. CDR3 length equals 16 residues. CDR3 residues: CASSQEIAGVNQPQHF. The CDR3 bases are TGCGCCAGCAGCCAAGAAATTGCAGGGGTGAATCAGCCCCAGCATTTT.

This clonotype was seen more than once but under ten times. The chain links TRBV12-5 to TRBJ1-1, with 10 bases lining up with TRBD1. The CDR3 sequence is 17 residues long. With 2 bases clipped from V and 4 bases from J, the junction kept 10 bases outside the gene matches. The germline V gene encodes CDR1 LGHNT and CDR2 FRNRAP. The CDR3 nucleotides read TGTGCTAGTGGTTTGAGGGTTCCGGGACAGGGGATCACTGAAGCTTTCTTT. The encoded protein is CASGLRVPGQGITEAFF.

V and J are TRBV7-6 and TRBJ2-7; either TRBD1 or TRBD2 may fit D (5 bases each). V lost 3 bases and J 7 bases, leaving 10 bases between the germline ends. Germline CDR1 reads SGHVS; CDR2 reads FNYEAQ. The length of the CDR3 is 12 residues. CDR3 sequence: CASSLGTGEQYF. The DNA of the CDR3 is TGTGCCAGCAGCTTGGGGACGGGGGAGCAGTACTTC.

The chain links TRBV20-1 to TRBJ2-2, with a possible D match to TRBD2 (6 bases). Germline CDR1 DFQATT, CDR2 SNEGSKA (reference sequence). Trimming took 0 bases from V and 0 from J, leaving 11 bases between them. The CDR3 length is 16 residues. CDR3 loop: CSARDLSGANTGELFF. The CDR3, as DNA: TGCAGTGCTAGAGATCTCTCGGGAGCGAACACCGGGGAGCTGTTTTTT.

This clonotype has only a few counts. This rearrangement joins TRBV9 to TRBJ2-5; D remains unclear. The length of the CDR3 is 14 residues. Between the trimmed V and J ends, which lost 0 bases and 5 bases, there was a span of 11 bases. Germline CDR1 is SGDLS and CDR2 is YYNGEE. DNA of the CDR3: TGTGCCAGCAGCGTAGCGGCTCTATCTGAGACCCAGTACTTC. This sequence encodes CASSVAALSETQYF.

This clonotype was counted at least ten times. The gene calls are TRBV2 and TRBJ2-3; weak D call: TRBD1 (5 bases). Trimming left V 6 bases short and J 2 bases short, with 12 bases between. In germline, CDR1 is SNHLY, CDR2 FYNNEI. The CDR3 has 14 residues. CDR3 region: CASSRQRTTDTQYF. The CDR3 DNA reads TGTGCCAGCAGCCGACAGAGGACCACAGATACGCAGTATTTT.

In this sample, this clonotype turned up a few times. The chain couples TRBV7-8 to TRBJ2-1; tentatively, D is TRBD1 (5 bases). The CDR3 extends over 15 amino acids. Trimming took off 5 bases at V and 7 bases at J, with 18 bases between the two ends. Germline V gene lookup returns CDR1 SGHVS and CDR2 FQNEAQ. CDR3 in DNA: TGTGCCAGCAGCAAGCAGGGTAAACTATGGAATGAGCAGTTCTTC. Translating gives CASSKQGKLWNEQFF.

V gene TRBV7-9 combines with J gene TRBJ2-7; perhaps D is TRBD1 or TRBD2 (6 bases each). CDR1 and CDR2 (germline): SEHNR, FQNEAQ (reference sequence). Trimming stripped 5 bases from V and 1 base from J, with 18 bases between. CDR3 length: 16 residues. CDR3 coding DNA: TGTGCCAGCAGCCCCCGTGGGGGGCAGGGGTCCTACGAGCAGTACTTC. As protein: CASSPRGGQGSYEQYF.

There are a few counts of this clonotype. This chain uses TRBV7-3 with TRBJ2-1; the match to TRBD2 covers 8 bases. This CDR3 comprises 13 residues. CDR1 and CDR2 (germline): SGHTA, FQGTGA. Germline trimming cut 8 bases from V and 8 bases from J; bases unmatched to any gene: 8. The CDR3 nucleotides read TGTGCCAGCTCGGGCGGGGGGACCGATGAGCAGTTCTTC. It translates to CASSGGGTDEQFF. Drawing the rest from reference TRBV7-3 and TRBJ2-1, the complete variable domain is GAGVSQTPSNKVTEKGKYVELRCDPISGHTALYWYRQSLGQGPEFLIYFQGTGAADDSGLPNDRFFAVRPEGSVSTLKIQRTERGDSAVYLCASSGGGTDEQFFGPGTRLTVL.

This clonotype was detected only a few times. The gene calls are TRBV5-1 and TRBJ2-2; D not certain. The germline gives CDR1 SGHRS, CDR2 YFSETQ. The CDR3 is made up of 13 amino acids. Trimming pared 3 bases from V and 3 bases from J, leaving 6 bases between. CDR3: CASSYEYTGELFF. The DNA for the CDR3 is TGCGCCAGCAGCTACGAGTACACCGGGGAGCTGTTTTTT. The entire variable domain, with the rest obtained from reference TRBV5-1 and TRBJ2-2, is as follows: KAGVTQTPRYLIKTRGQQVTLSCSPISGHRSVSWYQQTPGQGLQFLFEYFSETQRNKGNFPGRFSGRQFSNSRSEMNVSTLELGDSALYLCASSYEYTGELFFGEGSRLTVL.

The V call is TRBV10-3, the J call TRBJ1-2; 7 bases fit TRBD1. The CDR3 consists of 14 residues. V lost 1 base and J lost 5; bases outside the gene matches: 4. The germline CDR1 and CDR2 sequences are ENHRY and SYGVKD. CDR3 DNA: TGTGCCATCAGTGAGTTTCTACAGGGGTATGGCTACACCTTC. It translates to CAISEFLQGYGYTF.

This clonotype has just a few counts. V and J are TRBV4-3 and TRBJ1-5, with a possible D match to TRBD1 (5 bases). The CDR3 extends over 14 amino acids. Trimming pared 2 bases from V and 4 bases from J, leaving 9 bases between. The V gene's germline CDR1 is LGHNA and CDR2 YSLEER. CDR3 protein: CASSQTTVNQPQHF. CDR3 bases: TGCGCCAGCAGCCAAACGACAGTTAATCAGCCCCAGCATTTT.

The table lists this clonotype with a few counts. V usage is TRBV7-8 and J usage is TRBJ2-3, with 9 bases aligning to TRBD1. The V gene's germline CDR1 is SGHVS and CDR2 FQNEAQ. This CDR3 has 14 residues. V was pared by 3 bases and J by 5 bases, with 3 bases of the junction left unmatched. The CDR3 region is CASSLTGGKDTQYF. CDR3 nucleotide sequence: TGTGCCAGCAGCTTGACAGGGGGGAAAGATACGCAGTATTTT.

This clonotype was counted between two and nine times. The chain employs TRBV7-9 and TRBJ2-5; TRBD2 aligns across 7 bases. J lost 4 bases, V lost 2 bases, and 10 bases had no gene match. The germline V gene encodes CDR1 SEHNR and CDR2 FQNEAQ (reference sequence). This CDR3 is built from 16 residues. CDR3 nucleotides: TGTGCCAGCAGCTTAATGGGAAGACTAGCTGGAGAGACCCAGTACTTC. As protein: CASSLMGRLAGETQYF.

This clonotype was detected only a few times. The J gene is TRBJ2-1, the V gene TRBV29-1; D not certain. The ends were cut back, 3 bases at V and 4 bases at J, with 7 bases in the middle. The V gene's germline CDR1 is SQVTM and CDR2 ANQGSEA. The CDR3 runs to 12 residues. CDR3 in amino acids: CSVEGNYNEQFF. CDR3 DNA sequence: TGCAGCGTTGAGGGCAATTACAATGAGCAGTTCTTC.

This clonotype occurred a few times. The chain couples TRBV12-3 or TRBV12-4 to TRBJ2-7; 8 positions match TRBD2. J lost 3 bases, V lost 5 bases, and 3 bases had no gene match. The CDR3 extends over 13 amino acids. The chain's CDR3 is CASSQSGSYEQYV. Written as DNA, the CDR3 is TGTGCCAGCAGTCAAAGCGGGAGCTACGAGCAGTACGTC.

The rearrangement uses TRBV6-2 or TRBV6-3 and TRBJ2-7, with 8 bases that match TRBD2. The CDR3 extends over 15 amino acids. V trimming: 5 bases; J trimming: 2 bases; junction bases outside the gene matches: 8. Germline V CDR1 and CDR2: MNHEY, SVGEGT. CDR3 protein: CASSKPPGLAYEQYV. CDR3 DNA sequence: TGTGCCAGCAGTAAGCCGCCGGGACTAGCCTACGAGCAGTACGTC.

This clonotype was observed a few times. The chain couples TRBV7-2 to TRBJ1-1; TRBD1 matches at 7 bases. J was trimmed by 10 bases and V by 5 bases; bases with no gene match: 13. This CDR3 region has 14 residues. Germline CDR1 is SGHTA and CDR2 is FQGNSA. The CDR3 loop is CASSPPAGGRGAFF. CDR3 sequence (DNA): TGTGCCAGCAGCCCCCCGGCAGGGGGTCGGGGAGCTTTCTTT.

The chain is built from TRBV20-1 and TRBJ2-3; D ambiguous. Deletions cut 5 bases from V and 6 bases from J, with 9 bases between. The CDR3 runs to 11 residues. Germline CDR1 and CDR2: DFQATT and SNEGSKA (reference sequence). CDR3 nucleotide sequence: TGCAGTGCTGGACCGGCGGATACGCAGTATTTT. Translating it yields CSAGPADTQYF.

CDR3 residues: CASSLLRPWGANVLTF. In DNA, the CDR3 is TGTGCCAGCAGCCTCCTCCGGCCGTGGGGGGCCAACGTCCTGACTTTC. The chain carries TRBV5-6 and TRBJ2-6, with unresolved D. This CDR3 has 16 amino acids. CDR1 and CDR2 (germline): SGHDT, YYEEEE. V lost 4 bases, J lost 4 bases, and 15 bases lay in between. Together with reference TRBV5-6 and TRBJ2-6, the CDR3 gives the full variable domain: DAGVTQSPTHLIKTRGQQVTLRCSPKSGHDTVSWYQQALGQGPQFIFQYYEEEERQRGNFPDRFSGHQFPNYSSELNVNALLLGDSALYLCASSLLRPWGANVLTFGAGSRLTVL.

This chain joins TRBV6-5 and TRBJ2-5, with D perhaps TRBD2 (6 bases). The CDR3 runs to 13 residues. Trimming removed 5 bases from V and 1 base from J, with 8 bases in between. Per the germline V gene, CDR1 is MNHEY and CDR2 is SVGAGI. The CDR3 spells CASSRTTQETQYF. CDR3 nucleotides: TGTGCCAGCAGTAGGACTACCCAAGAGACCCAGTACTTC.

There are a few counts of this clonotype. J is TRBJ2-1 and V is TRBV7-8, with a possible D match to TRBD2 (5 bases). CDR1 is SGHVS, CDR2 FQNEAQ, per germline. V shed 5 bases and J shed 15 bases, with 17 bases lying between them. The CDR3 totals 12 residues. The CDR3 is CASSETWRNPFF. The CDR3 nucleotides read TGTGCCAGCAGCGAGACGTGGAGGAATCCGTTCTTC.

This clonotype was found many times. The V call is TRBV20-1, the J call TRBJ2-3, with a possible D match to TRBD2 (5 bases). Germline V gene sequence: CDR1 DFQATT, CDR2 SNEGSKA (reference sequence). The CDR3 consists of 12 residues. V lost 4 bases and J 2 bases, leaving 7 bases between the germline ends. CDR3 DNA sequence: TGCAGTGCTACCGGGGACACAGATACGCAGTATTTT. Translating it yields CSATGDTDTQYF.

The J gene is TRBJ2-2, the V gene TRBV7-8, with D uncertain. Trimming took off 7 bases at V and 0 bases at J, with 12 bases between the two ends. Per the germline V gene, CDR1 is SGHVS and CDR2 is FQNEAQ. The CDR3 has 15 amino acids. The CDR3 sequence: CASTDWIPNTGELFF. The CDR3 bases are TGTGCCAGCACTGACTGGATTCCGAACACCGGGGAGCTGTTTTTT.